The 5 T cell receptor beta chains in this list originate from one sample, sequenced in a study of blood T cell repertoires in COVID-19. Profiling relied on immunoSEQ multiplex PCR, and the TCRdb table lists in-frame clones only, not all of them. Seen here are about 260,000 clones, around 87% observed once, and the top ten hold over 5%. Sequencing input: peripheral blood. These TCRs come from a woman aged 55-70 years with COVID-19, enrolled during active disease.

Here the CDR3 reads CASSYGTSGTEAFF. In nucleotides, the CDR3 is TGTGCCAGCAGTTACGGGACATCGGGCACTGAAGCTTTCTTT. The chain couples TRBV7-9 to TRBJ1-1; D is possibly TRBD1 (6 bases). The V and J ends lost 6 bases and 4 bases respectively, with 15 bases between them. This CDR3 is 14 amino acids long. CDR1 is SEHNR, CDR2 FQNEAQ, per germline (reference sequence).

The chain uses TRBV19 and TRBJ1-3; D ambiguous. Deletions cut 9 bases from V and 0 bases from J, with 6 bases between. The V gene's germline CDR1 is LNHDA and CDR2 SQIVND (reference sequence). The CDR3 is made up of 12 amino acids. CDR3 loop: CASRSSGNTIYF. DNA of the CDR3: TGTGCCAGCCGGAGCTCTGGAAACACCATATATTTT.

The rearrangement joins TRBV28 to TRBJ1-5, with 11 bases that match TRBD1. With V trimmed by 2 bases and J by 7 bases, 7 bases remained unmatched. This CDR3 has 16 residues. The germline V gene has CDR1 MDHEN and CDR2 SYDVKM. CDR3 amino acids: CASSLPGQGARQPQHF. CDR3 nucleotides: TGTGCCAGCAGTTTACCTGGACAGGGGGCGCGGCAGCCCCAGCATTTT. Supplemented by reference TRBV28 and TRBJ1-5, the full variable domain reads DVKVTQSSRYLVKRTGEKVFLECVQDMDHENMFWYRQDPGLGLRLIYFSYDVKMKEKGDIPEGYSVSREKKERFSLILESASTNQTSMYLCASSLPGQGARQPQHFGDGTRLSIL.

This chain joins TRBV3-1 (or the pseudogene TRBV3-2) and TRBJ1-2; 8 nucleotides match TRBD1. The CDR3 runs to 14 residues. Trimming took 6 bases from V and 6 from J; bases not matched to a gene: 9. Germline loops: CDR1 LGHDT, CDR2 YNNKEL (reference sequence). This CDR3 is CASSRQGRVDGYTF. CDR3 coding DNA: TGTGCCAGCAGTCGACAGGGGCGAGTGGATGGCTACACCTTC.

V and J are TRBV27 and TRBJ2-1, with 11 bases that match TRBD2. There are 17 residues in the CDR3. The V gene end was trimmed by 3 bases and the J gene end by 7 bases; junction bases not matched to a gene: 11. Per the germline V gene, CDR1 is MNHEY and CDR2 is SMNVEV (reference sequence). CDR3 sequence: CASSFISGRGVKNEQFF. CDR3 bases: TGTGCCAGCAGTTTTATTAGCGGGAGGGGAGTAAAGAATGAGCAGTTCTTC.